This is a list of T cell receptor beta chains from one sample in a study of OX40 agonist ivuxolimab in advanced cancers. This table comes from immunoSEQ multiplex PCR, and its TCRdb copy is limited to in-frame clones, with some not included. The repertoire consists of around 80,000 clones, with 70% to 90% occurring once and the leading ten covering roughly 0.7%. The sequencing here drew on CD4+ or CD8+ T cells sorted from blood, taken in a trial of the OX40 agonist ivuxolimab. These receptors were taken from an adult with an advanced solid tumor such as melanoma, head and neck, liver or kidney cancer. Each CDR3 is given with its conserved first and last residue. A D gene is named only where the DNA matches it firmly. Rows give clone size only sometimes, using once, few, many, or a class for an expanded clone.

v_gene: TRBV4-3
abundance: NA
d_gene: NA
len: 16
j_gene: TRBJ2-2
CDR3aa: CASSHGVDADTGELFF
CDR3nt: TGCGCCAGCAGCCACGGGGTCGACGCGGACACCGGGGAGCTGTTTTTT

v_gene: TRBV6-1
abundance: NA
d_gene: NA
len: 18
j_gene: TRBJ2-7
CDR3aa: CASSGQGPPTGKVHEQYF
CDR3nt: TGTGCCAGCAGTGGCCAGGGCCCCCCCACAGGGAAGGTACACGAGCAGTACTTC

v_gene: TRBV5-1
abundance: NA
d_gene: NA
len: 13
j_gene: TRBJ1-1
CDR3aa: CASSLFRGTEAFF
CDR3nt: TGCGCCAGCAGCTTGTTTCGGGGGACCGAAGCTTTCTTT

v_gene: TRBV5-1
abundance: NA
d_gene: NA
len: 17
j_gene: TRBJ1-2
CDR3aa: CASSLGSAANSNYGYTF
CDR3nt: TGCGCCAGCAGCTTGGGTTCAGCCGCAAATTCTAACTATGGCTACACCTTC

v_gene: TRBV27
abundance: NA
d_gene: TRBD1
len: 14
j_gene: TRBJ1-1
CDR3aa: CASSATGTHTEAFF
CDR3nt: TGTGCCAGCAGCGCGACAGGGACCCACACTGAAGCTTTCTTT

v_gene: TRBV30
abundance: NA
d_gene: NA
len: 13
j_gene: TRBJ1-1
CDR3aa: CAWSVPENTEAFF
CDR3nt: TGTGCCTGGAGTGTTCCCGAGAACACTGAAGCTTTCTTT

v_gene: TRBV7-2
abundance: few
d_gene: NA
len: 14
j_gene: TRBJ2-7
CDR3aa: CASSLAGGHNEQYF
CDR3nt: TGTGCCAGCAGCTTAGCGGGGGGGCACAACGAGCAGTACTTC

v_gene: TRBV19
abundance: NA
d_gene: NA
len: 13
j_gene: TRBJ1-5
CDR3aa: CASSKERNQPQHF
CDR3nt: TGTGCCAGTAGCAAAGAGAGGAATCAGCCCCAGCATTTT

v_gene: TRBV7-2
abundance: NA
d_gene: NA
len: 13
j_gene: TRBJ2-7
CDR3aa: CASSSIDRDEQYF
CDR3nt: TGTGCCAGCAGCTCCATTGACCGGGACGAGCAGTACTTC

v_gene: TRBV2
abundance: NA
d_gene: TRBD2
len: 17
j_gene: TRBJ2-2
CDR3aa: CASRHLRAGGPLRELFF
CDR3nt: TGTGCCAGCAGGCACCTCAGGGCGGGAGGGCCCCTCCGGGAGCTGTTTTTT

v_gene: TRBV2
abundance: NA
d_gene: NA
len: 13
j_gene: TRBJ1-1
CDR3aa: CASKGETGTEAFF
CDR3nt: TGTGCCAGCAAGGGGGAGACGGGCACTGAAGCTTTCTTT

v_gene: TRBV7-2
abundance: NA
d_gene: NA
len: 16
j_gene: TRBJ2-2
CDR3aa: CASSPKGTLNTGELFF
CDR3nt: TGTGCCAGCAGCCCCAAGGGGACTCTTAACACCGGGGAGCTGTTTTTT

v_gene: TRBV18
abundance: NA
d_gene: NA
len: 15
j_gene: TRBJ1-4
CDR3aa: CASSPRRDPGEKLFF
CDR3nt: TGTGCCAGCTCACCACGACGAGACCCCGGCGAAAAACTGTTTTTT

v_gene: TRBV6-6
abundance: NA
d_gene: TRBD1
len: 14
j_gene: TRBJ2-7
CDR3aa: CASSYDRVTYEQYF
CDR3nt: TGTGCCAGCAGTTACGACAGGGTGACCTACGAGCAGTACTTC

v_gene: TRBV7-8
abundance: NA
d_gene: TRBD1
len: 18
j_gene: TRBJ1-5
CDR3aa: CASSPPPGGTYSNQPQHF
CDR3nt: TGTGCCAGCAGCCCCCCCCCAGGGGGAACTTATAGCAATCAGCCCCAGCATTTT

v_gene: TRBV7-9
abundance: NA
d_gene: TRBD2
len: 15
j_gene: TRBJ2-3
CDR3aa: CASSLLAGGPDTQYF
CDR3nt: TGTGCCAGCAGCTTACTAGCGGGAGGGCCAGATACGCAGTATTTT

v_gene: TRBV7-2
abundance: NA
d_gene: NA
len: 14
j_gene: TRBJ1-1
CDR3aa: CASSRQALNTEAFF
CDR3nt: TGTGCCAGCAGTCGACAGGCCTTGAACACTGAAGCTTTCTTT

v_gene: TRBV27
abundance: NA
d_gene: TRBD1
len: 17
j_gene: TRBJ2-6
CDR3aa: CASRVTGLSSGANVLTF
CDR3nt: TGTGCCAGCAGAGTGACAGGGTTGAGCTCTGGGGCCAACGTCCTGACTTTC

v_gene: TRBV19
abundance: once
d_gene: NA
len: 17
j_gene: TRBJ1-5
CDR3aa: CASRGGARGRSNQPQHF
CDR3nt: TGTGCCAGTCGGGGGGGTGCGAGGGGCCGTAGCAATCAGCCCCAGCATTTT

v_gene: TRBV7-2
abundance: NA
d_gene: NA
len: 13
j_gene: TRBJ1-5
CDR3aa: CASSSGPYQPQHF
CDR3nt: TGTGCCAGCAGCTCAGGGCCGTATCAGCCCCAGCATTTT

v_gene: TRBV10-3
abundance: NA
d_gene: TRBD2
len: 17
j_gene: TRBJ2-1
CDR3aa: CAISEYLSGSAYNEQFF
CDR3nt: TGTGCCATCAGTGAGTACCTTAGCGGGAGCGCCTACAATGAGCAGTTCTTC

v_gene: TRBV6-5
abundance: NA
d_gene: TRBD1
len: 15
j_gene: TRBJ1-5
CDR3aa: CASSRDRGQTQPQHF
CDR3nt: TGTGCCAGCAGCAGGGACAGGGGGCAGACTCAGCCCCAGCATTTT

v_gene: TRBV5-1
abundance: NA
d_gene: NA
len: 16
j_gene: TRBJ2-3
CDR3aa: CASSFILTASTDTQYF
CDR3nt: TGCGCCAGCAGCTTCATCCTCACCGCCAGTACAGATACGCAGTATTTT

v_gene: TRBV10-3
abundance: NA
d_gene: NA
len: 14
j_gene: TRBJ1-6
CDR3aa: CAISESAYNSPLHF
CDR3nt: TGTGCCATCAGTGAGTCAGCGTATAATTCACCCCTCCACTTT

v_gene: TRBV9
abundance: NA
d_gene: TRBD1
len: 16
j_gene: TRBJ1-5
CDR3aa: CASSADRGGSNQPQHF
CDR3nt: TGTGCCAGCAGCGCTGACAGGGGTGGGAGCAATCAGCCCCAGCATTTT

v_gene: TRBV6-6
abundance: NA
d_gene: NA
len: 13
j_gene: TRBJ2-3
CDR3aa: CASRRDFTDTQYF
CDR3nt: TGTGCCAGCAGAAGGGACTTCACAGATACGCAGTATTTT

v_gene: TRBV6-1
abundance: once
d_gene: TRBD1
len: 14
j_gene: TRBJ2-5
CDR3aa: CASSQTGALETQYF
CDR3nt: TGTGCCAGCAGCCAGACAGGGGCGCTTGAGACCCAGTACTTC

v_gene: TRBV4-1
abundance: NA
d_gene: NA
len: 14
j_gene: TRBJ2-5
CDR3aa: CASSQDWAKETQYF
CDR3nt: TGCGCCAGCAGCCAAGATTGGGCCAAAGAGACCCAGTACTTC